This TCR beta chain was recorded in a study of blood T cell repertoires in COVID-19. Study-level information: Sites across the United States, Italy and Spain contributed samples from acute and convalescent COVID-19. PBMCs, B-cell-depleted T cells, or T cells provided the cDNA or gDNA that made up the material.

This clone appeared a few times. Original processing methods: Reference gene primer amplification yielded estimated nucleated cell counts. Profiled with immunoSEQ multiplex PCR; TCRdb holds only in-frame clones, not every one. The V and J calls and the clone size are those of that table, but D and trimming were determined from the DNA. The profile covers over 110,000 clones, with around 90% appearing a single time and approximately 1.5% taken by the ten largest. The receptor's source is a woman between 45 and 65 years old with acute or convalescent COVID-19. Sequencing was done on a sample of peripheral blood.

The CDR3 DNA reads as TGTGCCAGCAGCCCGCGCACTGAAGCTTTCTTT. Translated: CASSPRTEAFF. The chain combines TRBV28 with TRBJ1-1; unclear D gene. The CDR3 has 11 amino acids. V was trimmed by 6 bases and J by 4 bases, leaving 6 bases between them. The germline V gene has CDR1 MDHEN and CDR2 SYDVKM.